Each of the 20 T cell receptor beta chains below was sequenced from the same sample in a study of beta chain features in type 1 diabetes. Expressed TCRB transcripts got sequenced, as all isolated RNA was reverse transcribed. Sequencing was performed with immunoSEQ multiplex PCR; in TCRdb, only in-frame clones are kept and a portion is missing. The data contain hundreds of thousands of clones, more than 65% of them singletons. Sequencing was done on a sample of naive CD4+ T cells from blood. The source of these receptors is a man aged 25 to 40 in good health.

This clone was detected a few times. J is TRBJ2-7 and V is TRBV30; D gene ambiguous. This CDR3 region has 12 residues. V lost 2 bases, J lost 6 bases, and 11 bases lay in between. In germline, CDR1 is GTSNPN, CDR2 SVGIG (reference sequence). CDR3: CAWSIGPGEQYF. CDR3 DNA sequence: TGTGCCTGGAGTATTGGCCCAGGCGAGCAGTACTTC. Looking up the rest from reference TRBV30 and TRBJ2-7 gives the full variable domain: SQTIHQWPATLVQPVGSPLSLECTVEGTSNPNLYWYRQAAGRGLQLLFYSVGIGQISSEVPQNLSASRPQDRQFILSSKKLLLSDSGFYLCAWSIGPGEQYFGPGTRLTVT.

This clone was counted between two and nine times. The V and J genes are TRBV30 and TRBJ2-5; D gene ambiguous. This CDR3 spans 13 amino acids. Trimming took off 0 bases at V and 2 bases at J, with 7 bases between the two ends. Germline CDR1 reads GTSNPN; CDR2 reads SVGIG (reference sequence). In nucleotides, the CDR3 is TGTGCCTGGAGTGTCCACAGACAAGAGACCCAGTACTTC. Protein product: CAWSVHRQETQYF.

This sequence joins TRBV25-1 and TRBJ1-5, with 9 bases matching TRBD1. Trimming at V came to 10 bases and at J to 4 bases, leaving 2 bases not matched to a gene. This CDR3 comprises 12 residues. The germline V gene encodes CDR1 MGHDK and CDR2 SYGVNS. Here the CDR3 DNA reads TGTGCCATCGGACAGGGGAATCAGCCCCAGCATTTT. It translates to CAIGQGNQPQHF.

This clone is a singleton in its sample. The chain has TRBV29-1 and TRBJ1-1; the D gene is possibly TRBD1 (6 bases). V dropped 6 bases and J dropped 3 bases, with 14 bases sitting between them. This CDR3 has 13 amino acids. Germline loops: CDR1 SQVTM, CDR2 ANQGSEA. The CDR3 sequence: CSVTQGGDTEAFF. The CDR3 region has the DNA TGCAGCGTGACACAGGGCGGGGACACTGAAGCTTTCTTT.

The gene calls are TRBV4-3 and TRBJ2-7, with 10 bases identical to TRBD2. Germline trimming cut 0 bases from V and 2 bases from J; bases unmatched to any gene: 4. The CDR3 extends over 16 amino acids. The V gene's germline CDR1 is LGHNA and CDR2 YSLEER. In DNA, the CDR3 is TGCGCCAGCAGCCAAGATACTAGCGGGGCCACCTACGAGCAGTACTTC. Translated: CASSQDTSGATYEQYF.

CDR3 protein: CAWTGSGELFF. The CDR3 DNA sequence: TGTGCCTGGACGGGGAGCGGGGAGCTGTTTTTT. This chain links TRBV30 with TRBJ2-2; tentative D call: TRBD2 (5 bases). This CDR3 is built from 11 residues. Germline-derived CDR1 and CDR2 are GTSNPN and SVGIG (reference sequence). V lost 4 bases and J 7 bases, leaving 7 bases between the germline ends.

The rearrangement links TRBV5-1 to TRBJ2-1, with D uncertain. Germline values: CDR1 SGHRS, CDR2 YFSETQ. The CDR3 totals 13 residues. Trimming took 0 bases from V and 10 from J, leaving 11 bases between them. CDR3 in DNA: TGCGCCAGCAGCTTGGAACTACTCCAGGAGCAGTTCTTC. This codes for CASSLELLQEQFF. The full variable domain, in which reference TRBV5-1 and TRBJ2-1 provide the parts outside the CDR3, is KAGVTQTPRYLIKTRGQQVTLSCSPISGHRSVSWYQQTPGQGLQFLFEYFSETQRNKGNFPGRFSGRQFSNSRSEMNVSTLELGDSALYLCASSLELLQEQFFGPGTRLTVL.

J is TRBJ2-3 and V is TRBV5-1, with 11 bases matching TRBD2. CDR3 length equals 15 residues. The germline CDR1 and CDR2 sequences are SGHRS and YFSETQ. Losses at the gene ends were 4 bases for V and 1 base for J; bases not matched to a gene: 2. CDR3 sequence: CASSEGLAGTDTQYF. CDR3 nucleotide sequence: TGCGCCAGCAGCGAGGGACTAGCGGGCACAGATACGCAGTATTTT.

The rearrangement joins TRBV7-2 to TRBJ2-1; 7 nucleotides agree with TRBD1. CDR3 length equals 16 residues. Germline V gene data show CDR1 as SGHTA and CDR2 as FQGNSA. The V gene end was trimmed by 5 bases and the J gene end by 3 bases; junction bases not matched to a gene: 10. The CDR3 region has the DNA TGTGCCAGCAGCAGCCGGCCCGACAGGGTCTACAATGAGCAGTTCTTC. Its translation is CASSSRPDRVYNEQFF.

V and J are TRBV30 and TRBJ1-5, with D hard to call. V gave up 2 bases and J gave up 0 bases, with 5 bases separating them. From germline, CDR1 is GTSNPN and CDR2 SVGIG (reference sequence). CDR3 length equals 13 residues. CDR3 sequence reads: CAWSNPSNQPQHF. CDR3 nucleotide sequence: TGTGCCTGGAGTAACCCTAGCAATCAGCCCCAGCATTTT. The full variable domain, in which reference TRBV30 and TRBJ1-5 provide the parts outside the CDR3, is SQTIHQWPATLVQPVGSPLSLECTVEGTSNPNLYWYRQAAGRGLQLLFYSVGIGQISSEVPQNLSASRPQDRQFILSSKKLLLSDSGFYLCAWSNPSNQPQHFGDGTRLSIL.

The CDR3 loop is CAGGVQETQYF. CDR3 nucleotides: TGTGCCGGGGGTGTTCAAGAGACCCAGTACTTC. The chain employs TRBV7-9 and TRBJ2-5, with D perhaps matching TRBD1 or TRBD2 (5 bases each). Per the germline V gene, CDR1 is SEHNR and CDR2 is FQNEAQ (reference sequence). There are 11 residues in the CDR3. Trimming cost V 11 bases and J 2 bases, with 9 bases left between them.

As DNA, the CDR3 is TGTGCCAGCAGCGAACCAACCAGGGGAGTGGAATGGGGGGAGCTGTTTTTT. It encodes CASSEPTRGVEWGELFF. The V and J genes are TRBV9 and TRBJ2-2, with D possibly being TRBD1 (6 bases). Trimming removed 3 bases from V and 8 bases from J, with 23 bases in between. CDR3 length: 17 amino acids. Germline values: CDR1 SGDLS, CDR2 YYNGEE.

This sequence joins TRBV29-1 and TRBJ1-1; D is unresolved. The CDR3 length is 11 residues. V was trimmed by 3 bases and J by 3 bases, leaving 5 bases between them. Per germline, CDR1 SQVTM and CDR2 ANQGSEA. This CDR3 is CSVEEYTEAFF. The CDR3 DNA reads TGCAGCGTTGAGGAGTACACTGAAGCTTTCTTT.

The chain employs TRBV2 and TRBJ2-1; unclear D gene. The V gene lost 5 bases and the J gene lost 10 bases, with 12 bases spanning the gap. Germline V gene data show CDR1 as SNHLY and CDR2 as FYNNEI. The CDR3 consists of 12 residues. CDR3 residues: CASSSDTKEQFF. In DNA, the CDR3 is TGTGCCAGCAGTTCGGATACAAAAGAGCAGTTCTTC.

The V call is TRBV19, the J call TRBJ2-1; 7 positions match TRBD2. Per the germline V gene, CDR1 is LNHDA and CDR2 is SQIVND (reference sequence). V trimming: 5 bases; J trimming: 0 bases; junction bases outside the gene matches: 4. The CDR3 covers 15 residues. For the CDR3, the DNA is TGTGCCAGTAGTCCCGGGGGGAGCTCCTACAATGAGCAGTTCTTC. Its translation: CASSPGGSSYNEQFF.

This sequence joins TRBV7-2 and TRBJ2-7, with 9 bases that match TRBD2. This CDR3 spans 13 amino acids. V shed 0 bases and J 8 bases; nucleotides not matched to a gene: 2. Per germline, CDR1 SGHTA and CDR2 FQGNSA. CDR3 loop: CASSLALAGQQYF. CDR3 coding DNA: TGTGCCAGCAGCTTAGCTCTAGCGGGGCAGCAGTACTTC.

The rearrangement uses TRBV2 and TRBJ2-3, with 8 positions matching TRBD2. The J segment lost 4 bases and the V segment lost 8 bases, leaving 8 bases of the junction unmatched. Germline values: CDR1 SNHLY, CDR2 FYNNEI. The CDR3 contains 14 residues. The DNA for the CDR3 is TGTGCCAGCGGATCGGGAGGGACTGCAGATACGCAGTATTTT. Encoded protein: CASGSGGTADTQYF. The full variable domain, its missing parts supplied by reference TRBV2 and TRBJ2-3, is EPEVTQTPSHQVTQMGQEVILRCVPISNHLYFYWYRQILGQKVEFLVSFYNNEISEKSEIFDDQFSVERPDGSNFTLKIRSTKLEDSAMYFCASGSGGTADTQYFGPGTRLTVL.

The gene calls are TRBV29-1 and TRBJ2-5; D is uncertain. With 4 bases removed from V and 9 bases from J, the gap between germline ends came to 6 bases. Germline V gene lookup returns CDR1 SQVTM and CDR2 ANQGSEA. The CDR3 has 9 residues. The CDR3 nucleotides read TGCAGCGTTGGGCGGCCCCAGTACTTC. Protein: CSVGRPQYF.

V is TRBV29-1 and J is TRBJ2-5, with TRBD2 matching over 11 bases. V gave up 4 bases and J gave up 1 base; unmatched junction bases: 8. The CDR3 sequence is 16 residues long. CDR1 SQVTM and CDR2 ANQGSEA come from the germline V gene. The CDR3 DNA reads TGCAGCGTTGGTTTAGGACTAGCGGGCCGCCAAGAGACCCAGTACTTC. Translating it yields CSVGLGLAGRQETQYF.

The J gene is TRBJ1-1, the V gene TRBV29-1; TRBD1 might be the D (5 bases). Germline V gene lookup returns CDR1 SQVTM and CDR2 ANQGSEA. Trimming left V 6 bases short and J 6 bases short, with 11 bases between. This CDR3 region has 11 residues. Here the CDR3 DNA reads TGCAGCGTCGACGACAGCCCTGAAGCTTTCTTT. As protein: CSVDDSPEAFF.